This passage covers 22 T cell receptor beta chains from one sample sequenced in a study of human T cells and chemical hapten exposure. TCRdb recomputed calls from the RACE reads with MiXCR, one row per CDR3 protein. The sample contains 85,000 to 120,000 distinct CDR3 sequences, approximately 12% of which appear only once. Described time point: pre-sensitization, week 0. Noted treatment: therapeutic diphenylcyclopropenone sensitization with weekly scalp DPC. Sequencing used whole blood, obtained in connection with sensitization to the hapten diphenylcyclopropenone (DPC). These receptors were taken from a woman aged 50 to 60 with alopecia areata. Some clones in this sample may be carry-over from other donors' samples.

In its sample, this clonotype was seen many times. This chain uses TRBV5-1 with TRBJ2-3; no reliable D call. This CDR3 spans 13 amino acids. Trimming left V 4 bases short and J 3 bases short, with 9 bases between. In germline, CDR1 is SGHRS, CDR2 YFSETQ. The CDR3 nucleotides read TGCGCCAGCAGCGACCCGACAACAGATACGCAGTATTTT. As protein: CASSDPTTDTQYF.

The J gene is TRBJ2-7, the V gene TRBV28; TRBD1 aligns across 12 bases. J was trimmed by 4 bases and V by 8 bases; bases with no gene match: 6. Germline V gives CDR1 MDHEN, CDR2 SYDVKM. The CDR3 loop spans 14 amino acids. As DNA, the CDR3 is TGTGCCAGCGGGGGGACAGGGGGCTCATACGAGCAGTACTTC. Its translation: CASGGTGGSYEQYF.

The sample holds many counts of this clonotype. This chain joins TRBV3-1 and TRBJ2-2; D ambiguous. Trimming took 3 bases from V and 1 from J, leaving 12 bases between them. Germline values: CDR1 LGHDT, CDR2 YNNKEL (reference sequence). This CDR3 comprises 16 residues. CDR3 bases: TGTGCCAGCAGCCACCCTACAACTGTGAACACCGGGGAGCTGTTTTTT. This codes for CASSHPTTVNTGELFF.

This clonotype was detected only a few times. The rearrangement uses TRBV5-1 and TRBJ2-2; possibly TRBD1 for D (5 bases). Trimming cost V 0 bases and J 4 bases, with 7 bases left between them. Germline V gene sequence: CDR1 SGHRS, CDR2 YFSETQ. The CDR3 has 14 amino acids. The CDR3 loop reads CASSLAGLTGELFF. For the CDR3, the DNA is TGCGCCAGCAGCTTGGCAGGGCTCACCGGGGAGCTGTTTTTT.

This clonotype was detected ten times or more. Here the CDR3 DNA reads TGCGCCAGCAGTGAGCAGAGGTCACCGGGTGAGACCCAGTACTTC. Protein: CASSEQRSPGETQYF. The chain is built from TRBV10-1 and TRBJ2-5; D gene ambiguous. V was cut by 2 bases and J by 5 bases, with 15 bases left in between. The CDR3 has 15 amino acids. Germline CDR1 reads WNHNN; CDR2 reads SYGVQD (reference sequence).

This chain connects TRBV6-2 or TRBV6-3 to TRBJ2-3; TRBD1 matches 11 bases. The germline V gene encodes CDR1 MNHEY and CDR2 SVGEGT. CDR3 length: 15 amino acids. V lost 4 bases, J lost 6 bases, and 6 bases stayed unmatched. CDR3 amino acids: CASSFTDRGLDTQYF. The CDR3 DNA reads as TGTGCCAGCAGTTTCACGGACAGGGGGCTTGATACGCAGTATTTT.

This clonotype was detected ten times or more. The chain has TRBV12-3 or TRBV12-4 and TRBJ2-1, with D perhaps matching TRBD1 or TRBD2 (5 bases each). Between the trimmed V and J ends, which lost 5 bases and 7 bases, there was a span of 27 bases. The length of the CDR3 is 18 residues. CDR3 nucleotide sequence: TGTGCCAGCAGTCCGTATAACAGAGCCACGGGGCTCTTGAATGAGCAGTTCTTC. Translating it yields CASSPYNRATGLLNEQFF.

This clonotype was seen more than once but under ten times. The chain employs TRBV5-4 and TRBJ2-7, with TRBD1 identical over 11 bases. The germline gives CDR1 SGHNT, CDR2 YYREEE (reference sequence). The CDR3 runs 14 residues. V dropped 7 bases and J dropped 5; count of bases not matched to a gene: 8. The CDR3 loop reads CASGVWTGGDEQYF. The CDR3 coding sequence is TGTGCCAGCGGGGTTTGGACAGGGGGCGACGAGCAGTACTTC.

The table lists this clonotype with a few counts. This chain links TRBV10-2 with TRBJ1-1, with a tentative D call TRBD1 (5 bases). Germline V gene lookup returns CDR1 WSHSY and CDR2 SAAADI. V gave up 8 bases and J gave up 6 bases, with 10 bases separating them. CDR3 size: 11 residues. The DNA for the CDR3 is TGCGCCAGCGCAGCAGGGCCTGAAGCTTTCTTT. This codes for CASAAGPEAFF.

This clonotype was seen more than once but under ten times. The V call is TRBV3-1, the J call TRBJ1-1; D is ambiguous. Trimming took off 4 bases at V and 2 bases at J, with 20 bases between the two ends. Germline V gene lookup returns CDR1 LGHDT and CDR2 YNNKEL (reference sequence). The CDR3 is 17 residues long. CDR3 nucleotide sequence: TGTGCCAGCAGCCTCCGAACGTGGTATAGAGGAAACACTGAAGCTTTCTTT. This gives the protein CASSLRTWYRGNTEAFF.

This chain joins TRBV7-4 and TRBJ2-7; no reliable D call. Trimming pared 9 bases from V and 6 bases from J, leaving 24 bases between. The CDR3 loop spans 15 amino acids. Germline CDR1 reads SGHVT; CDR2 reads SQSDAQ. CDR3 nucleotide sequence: TGTGCCAGTATCCCTGCGACCCACATCGCATGCGAGCAGTACTTC. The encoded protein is CASIPATHIACEQYF.

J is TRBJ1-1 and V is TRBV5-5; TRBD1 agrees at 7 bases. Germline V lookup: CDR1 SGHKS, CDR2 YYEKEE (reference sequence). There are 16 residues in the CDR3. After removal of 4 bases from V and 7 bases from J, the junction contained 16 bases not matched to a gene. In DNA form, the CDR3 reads TGTGCCAGCAGCATAACCCCGGAGACAGGGAGACTTGAAGCTTTCTTT. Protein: CASSITPETGRLEAFF.

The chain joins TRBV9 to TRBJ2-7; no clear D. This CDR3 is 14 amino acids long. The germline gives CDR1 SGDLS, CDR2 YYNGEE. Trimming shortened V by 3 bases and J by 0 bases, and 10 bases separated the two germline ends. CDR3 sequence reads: CASSGGPLSYEQYF. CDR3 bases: TGTGCCAGCAGCGGCGGACCGCTCTCCTACGAGCAGTACTTC.

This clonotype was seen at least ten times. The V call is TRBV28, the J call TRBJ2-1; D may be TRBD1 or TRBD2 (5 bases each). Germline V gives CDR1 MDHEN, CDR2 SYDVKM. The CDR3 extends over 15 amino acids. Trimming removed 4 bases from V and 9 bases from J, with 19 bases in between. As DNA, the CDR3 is TGTGCCAGCAGTTCGGTGGGGACCAGGCTAGGTGAGCAGTTCTTC. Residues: CASSSVGTRLGEQFF.

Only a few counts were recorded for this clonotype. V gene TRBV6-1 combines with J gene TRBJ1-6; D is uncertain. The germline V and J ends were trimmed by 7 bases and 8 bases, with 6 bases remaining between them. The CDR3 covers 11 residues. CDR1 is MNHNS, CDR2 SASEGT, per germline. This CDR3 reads CASTRYSPLHF. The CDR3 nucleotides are TGTGCCAGCACTCGATATTCACCCCTCCACTTT.

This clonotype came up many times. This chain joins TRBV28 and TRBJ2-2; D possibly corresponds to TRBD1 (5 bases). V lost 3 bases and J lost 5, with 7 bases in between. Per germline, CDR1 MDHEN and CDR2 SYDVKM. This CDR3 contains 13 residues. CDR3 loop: CASSLYRTGELFF. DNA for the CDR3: TGTGCCAGCAGTTTGTACAGGACCGGGGAGCTGTTTTTT.

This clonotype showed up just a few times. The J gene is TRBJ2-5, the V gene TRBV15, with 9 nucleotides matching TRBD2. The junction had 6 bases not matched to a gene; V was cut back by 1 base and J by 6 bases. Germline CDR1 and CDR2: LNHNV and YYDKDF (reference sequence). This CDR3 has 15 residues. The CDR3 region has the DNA TGTGCCACCAGCAGAGTAGCGGGGGTTGGAAAGACCCAGTACTTC. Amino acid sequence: CATSRVAGVGKTQYF. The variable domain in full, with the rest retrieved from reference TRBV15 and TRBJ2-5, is DAMVIQNPRYQVTQFGKPVTLSCSQTLNHNVMYWYQQKSSQAPKLLFHYYDKDFNNEADTPDNFQSRRPNTSFCFLDIRSPGLGDTAMYLCATSRVAGVGKTQYFGPGTRLLVL.

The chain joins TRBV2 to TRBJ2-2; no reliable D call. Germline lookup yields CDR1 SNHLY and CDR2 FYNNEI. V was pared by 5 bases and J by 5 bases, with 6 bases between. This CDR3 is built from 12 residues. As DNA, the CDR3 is TGTGCCAGCAGTCCTTATACCGGGGAGCTGTTTTTT. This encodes CASSPYTGELFF.

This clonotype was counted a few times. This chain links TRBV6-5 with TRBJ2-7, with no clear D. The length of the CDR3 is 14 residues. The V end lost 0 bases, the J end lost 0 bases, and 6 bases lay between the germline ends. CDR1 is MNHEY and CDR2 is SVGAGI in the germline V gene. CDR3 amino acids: CASSYSGNSYEQYF. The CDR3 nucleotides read TGTGCCAGCAGTTACTCGGGCAACTCCTACGAGCAGTACTTC.

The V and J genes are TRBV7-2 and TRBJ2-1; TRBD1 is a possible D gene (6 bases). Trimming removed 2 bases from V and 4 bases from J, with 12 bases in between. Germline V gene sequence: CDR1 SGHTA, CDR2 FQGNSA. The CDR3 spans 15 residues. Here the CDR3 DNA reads TGTGCCAGCAGCTTAAGTGGACAGAGTTACAATGAGCAGTTCTTC. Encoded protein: CASSLSGQSYNEQFF.

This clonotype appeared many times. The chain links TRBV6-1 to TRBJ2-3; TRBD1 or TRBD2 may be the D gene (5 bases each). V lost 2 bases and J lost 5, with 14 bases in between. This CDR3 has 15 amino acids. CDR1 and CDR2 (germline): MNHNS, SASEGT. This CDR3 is CASSERGRWGDTQYF. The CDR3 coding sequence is TGTGCCAGCAGTGAAAGGGGACGCTGGGGAGATACGCAGTATTTT.

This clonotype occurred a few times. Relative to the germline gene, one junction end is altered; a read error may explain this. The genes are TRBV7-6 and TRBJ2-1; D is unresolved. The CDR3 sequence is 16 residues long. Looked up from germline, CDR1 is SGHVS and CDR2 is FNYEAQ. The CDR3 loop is CVSKRAPETRYNEQFF. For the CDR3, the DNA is TGTGTCAGCAAGCGAGCGCCGGAGACGCGTTACAATGAGCAGTTCTTC.